This entry is about one T cell receptor (beta chain). Its antigen is still unknown. Germline V gene sequence: CDR1 SGDLS, CDR2 YYNGEE. The CDR3 extends over 15 amino acids. The junction had 6 bases not matched to a gene; V was cut back by 4 bases and J by 0 bases. TCRdb's table, derived via immunoSEQ multiplex PCR, lists solely in-frame clones and lacks some. Found here are 250,000 to 300,000 clones, 90% of them singletons; the top ten hold under 0.4%. These data originate in a study of cytomegalovirus exposure and HLA in healthy donors. Study-wide findings and caveats: A few CMV-associated chains proved CMV antigen-specific in vitro.

The sequence came from a woman between 18 and 29 years old in good health and CMV-seronegative. The sequenced sample consisted of PBMCs. The V gene is TRBV9, the J gene TRBJ1-1, with TRBD1 matching over 7 bases. The CDR3 sequence: CASSPRGQLNTEAFF. The CDR3 DNA follows: TGTGCCAGCAGCCCGCGGGGACAGTTGAACACTGAAGCTTTCTTT.